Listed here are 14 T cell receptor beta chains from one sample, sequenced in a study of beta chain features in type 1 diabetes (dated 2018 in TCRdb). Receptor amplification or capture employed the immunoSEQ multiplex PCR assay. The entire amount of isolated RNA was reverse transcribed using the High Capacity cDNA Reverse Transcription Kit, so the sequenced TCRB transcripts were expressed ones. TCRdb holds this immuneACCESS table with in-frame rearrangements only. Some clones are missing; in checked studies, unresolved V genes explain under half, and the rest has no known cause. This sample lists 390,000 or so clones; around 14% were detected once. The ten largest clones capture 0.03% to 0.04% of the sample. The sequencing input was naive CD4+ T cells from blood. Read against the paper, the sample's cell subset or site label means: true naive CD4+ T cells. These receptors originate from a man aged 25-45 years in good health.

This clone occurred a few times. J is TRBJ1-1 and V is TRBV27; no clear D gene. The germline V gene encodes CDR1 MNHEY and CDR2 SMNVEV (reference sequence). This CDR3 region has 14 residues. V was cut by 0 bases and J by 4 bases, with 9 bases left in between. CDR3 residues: CASSLSIGLTEAFF. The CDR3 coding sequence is TGTGCCAGCAGTTTATCGATCGGTCTCACTGAAGCTTTCTTT.

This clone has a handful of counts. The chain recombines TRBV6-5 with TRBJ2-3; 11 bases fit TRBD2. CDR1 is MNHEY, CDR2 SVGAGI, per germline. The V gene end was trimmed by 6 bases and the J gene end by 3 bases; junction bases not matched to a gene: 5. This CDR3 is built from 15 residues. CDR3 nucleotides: TGTGCCAGCAGATTTAGCGGGGGGGCAACAGATACGCAGTATTTT. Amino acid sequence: CASRFSGGATDTQYF.

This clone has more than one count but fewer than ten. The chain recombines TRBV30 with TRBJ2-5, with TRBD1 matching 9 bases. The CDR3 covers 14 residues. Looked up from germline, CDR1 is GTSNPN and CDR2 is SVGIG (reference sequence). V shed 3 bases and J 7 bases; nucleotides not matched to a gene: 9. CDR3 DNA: TGTGCCTGGAGGAGGACAGGGGATAGGGGGACCCAGTACTTC. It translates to CAWRRTGDRGTQYF.

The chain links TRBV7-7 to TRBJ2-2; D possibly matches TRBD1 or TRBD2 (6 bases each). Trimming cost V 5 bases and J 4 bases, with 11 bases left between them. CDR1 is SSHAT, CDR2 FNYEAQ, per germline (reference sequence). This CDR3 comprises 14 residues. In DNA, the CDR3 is TGTGCCAGCAGCCCGGGGGCCGGCACCGGGGAGCTGTTTTTT. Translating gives CASSPGAGTGELFF.

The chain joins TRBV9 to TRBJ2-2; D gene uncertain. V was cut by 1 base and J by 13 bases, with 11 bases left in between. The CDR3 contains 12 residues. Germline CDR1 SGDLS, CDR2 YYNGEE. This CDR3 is CASSVHQGWLFF. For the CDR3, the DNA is TGTGCCAGCAGCGTACACCAAGGTTGGCTGTTTTTT.

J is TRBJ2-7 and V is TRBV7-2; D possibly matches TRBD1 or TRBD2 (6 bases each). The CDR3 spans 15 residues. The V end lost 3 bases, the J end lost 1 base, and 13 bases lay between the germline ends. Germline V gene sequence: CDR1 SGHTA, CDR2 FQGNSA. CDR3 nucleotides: TGTGCCAGCAGCTTGTCCGGGGGCGGGTCCTACGAGCAGTACTTC. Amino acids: CASSLSGGGSYEQYF.

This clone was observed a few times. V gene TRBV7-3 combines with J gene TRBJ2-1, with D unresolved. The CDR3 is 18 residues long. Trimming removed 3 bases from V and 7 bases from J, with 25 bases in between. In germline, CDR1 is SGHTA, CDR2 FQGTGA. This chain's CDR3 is CASSFGSLVAEFRNEQFF. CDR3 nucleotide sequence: TGTGCCAGCAGCTTCGGGTCCCTAGTGGCAGAGTTTCGAAATGAGCAGTTCTTC.

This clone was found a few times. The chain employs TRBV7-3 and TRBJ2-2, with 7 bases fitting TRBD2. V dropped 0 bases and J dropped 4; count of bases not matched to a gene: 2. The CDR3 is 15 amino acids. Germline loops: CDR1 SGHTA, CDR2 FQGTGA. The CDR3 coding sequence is TGTGCCAGCAGCTTAACTGGCGGGAGCACCGGGGAGCTGTTTTTT. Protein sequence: CASSLTGGSTGELFF.

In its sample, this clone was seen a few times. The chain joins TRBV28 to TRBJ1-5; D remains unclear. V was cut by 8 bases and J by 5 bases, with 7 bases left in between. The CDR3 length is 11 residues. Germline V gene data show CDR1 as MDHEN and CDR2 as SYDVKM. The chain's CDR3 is CASGRDQPQHF. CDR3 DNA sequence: TGTGCCAGCGGGAGGGATCAGCCCCAGCATTTT.

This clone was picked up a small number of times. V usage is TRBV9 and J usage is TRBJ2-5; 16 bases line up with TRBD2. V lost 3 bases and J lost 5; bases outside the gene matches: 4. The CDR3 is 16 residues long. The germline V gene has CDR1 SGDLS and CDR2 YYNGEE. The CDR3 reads CASSAGLAGGRETQYF. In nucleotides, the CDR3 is TGTGCCAGCAGCGCGGGACTAGCGGGAGGGCGGGAGACCCAGTACTTC. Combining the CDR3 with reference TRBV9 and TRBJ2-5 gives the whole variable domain DSGVTQTPKHLITATGQRVTLRCSPRSGDLSVYWYQQSLDQGLQFLIQYYNGEERAKGNILERFSAQQFPDLHSELNLSSLELGDSALYFCASSAGLAGGRETQYFGPGTRLLVL.

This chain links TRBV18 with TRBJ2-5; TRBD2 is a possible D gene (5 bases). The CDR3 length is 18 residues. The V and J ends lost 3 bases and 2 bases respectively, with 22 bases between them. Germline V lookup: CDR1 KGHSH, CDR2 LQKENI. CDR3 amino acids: CASSPSGRPDWRQETQYF. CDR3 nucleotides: TGTGCCAGCTCACCGTCGGGCAGGCCCGACTGGAGGCAAGAGACCCAGTACTTC.

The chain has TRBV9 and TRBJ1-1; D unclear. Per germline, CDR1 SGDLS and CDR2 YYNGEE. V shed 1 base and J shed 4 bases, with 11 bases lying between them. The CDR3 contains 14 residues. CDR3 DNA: TGTGCCAGCAGCGTAAGAGAGAGGATCACTGAAGCTTTCTTT. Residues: CASSVRERITEAFF.

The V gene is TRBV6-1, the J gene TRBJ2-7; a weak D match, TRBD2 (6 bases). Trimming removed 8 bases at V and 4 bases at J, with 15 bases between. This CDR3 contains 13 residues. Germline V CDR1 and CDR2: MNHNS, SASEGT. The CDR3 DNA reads TGTGCCAGCGACAGAGGACGGGGGTACGAGCAGTACGTC. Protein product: CASDRGRGYEQYV.

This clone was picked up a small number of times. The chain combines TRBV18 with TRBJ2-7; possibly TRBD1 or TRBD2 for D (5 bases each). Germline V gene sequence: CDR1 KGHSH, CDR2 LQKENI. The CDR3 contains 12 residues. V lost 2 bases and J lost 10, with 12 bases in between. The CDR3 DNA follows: TGTGCCAGCTCACCAGAGGGGAAGAAACAGTACTTC. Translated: CASSPEGKKQYF. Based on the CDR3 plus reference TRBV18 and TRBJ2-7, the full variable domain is NAGVMQNPRHLVRRRGQEARLRCSPMKGHSHVYWYRQLPEEGLKFMVYLQKENIIDESGMPKERFSAEFPKEGPSILRIQQVVRGDSAAYFCASSPEGKKQYFGPGTRLTVT.